This T cell receptor (beta chain) was captured by sequencing in a study of T cell responses to AZD1222 COVID-19 vaccine. General study results and limits: Across spike, vaccine-associated CD4 TCRs were found, dominant at 160-218 and 743-854. After two AZD1222 doses, spike-specific TCR breadth and depth rose versus day 0. Repertoire sampling occurred only after the peak T cell response. A mostly white British donor set with more females was recruited, and clonal diversity was possibly underestimated.

This clone was seen just once. The target antigen is unknown. The repertoire was sequenced with immunoSEQ multiplex PCR; TCRdb's copy has only in-frame clones and lacks some. The repertoire holds around 99,000 clones, with 92% as singletons. The source is an adult who received the AZD1222 COVID-19 vaccine. The sequenced sample was peripheral blood, obtained 28 days after the second AZD1222 dose.

CDR3 sequence (DNA): TGTGCCAGCAGCTTAGGGGTCAGCTCCTACAATGAGCAGTTCTTC. Encoded protein: CASSLGVSSYNEQFF. The chain employs TRBV7-2 and TRBJ2-1; D is unresolved. Trimming pared 1 base from V and 0 bases from J, leaving 7 bases between. The CDR3 is 15 amino acids. The germline gives CDR1 SGHTA, CDR2 FQGNSA.